The 21 T cell receptor beta chains below all came from one sample that was sequenced in a study of T cell responses to AZD1222 COVID-19 vaccine. Generated by immunoSEQ multiplex PCR, the TCRdb table keeps only in-frame clones and is missing some. This table has 120,000 to 150,000 clones, about 93% appearing once. The sequences come from peripheral blood, collected on day 0 of AZD1222 vaccination. The receptors originated from an adult in good health.

The V and J genes are TRBV5-1 and TRBJ2-7; unclear D gene. V was shortened by 4 bases and J by 1 base, with 12 bases between the two germline ends. This CDR3 is built from 14 residues. CDR1 is SGHRS and CDR2 is YFSETQ in the germline V gene. DNA for the CDR3: TGCGCCAGCAGCACATTGACGGATTCCTACGAGCAGTACTTC. This sequence encodes CASSTLTDSYEQYF.

V is TRBV2 and J is TRBJ1-4; a possible D gene is TRBD1 (5 bases). Deletions cut 6 bases from V and 7 bases from J, with 18 bases between. This CDR3 region has 15 residues. Germline CDR1 SNHLY, CDR2 FYNNEI. The CDR3 region is CASRGGALGGEKLFF. CDR3 in DNA: TGTGCCAGCAGGGGCGGGGCCCTCGGGGGTGAAAAACTGTTTTTT.

CDR3 DNA sequence: TGTGCCAGCAGTCCCCGATCTAGCGGGAGGCGGGATGAGCAGTTCTTC. It is translated as CASSPRSSGRRDEQFF. The J gene is TRBJ2-1, the V gene TRBV6-6, with TRBD2 matching 11 bases. The CDR3 is made up of 16 amino acids. The germline V gene encodes CDR1 MNHNY and CDR2 SVGAGI (reference sequence). With V trimmed by 5 bases and J by 8 bases, 11 bases remained unmatched.

This clone was counted once. This rearrangement joins TRBV7-3 to TRBJ2-5; 8 nucleotides agree with TRBD2. CDR1 and CDR2 from the germline V gene are SGHTA and FQGTGA. The CDR3 covers 17 residues. V shed 5 bases, J shed 4 bases, and the junction held 15 bases outside the gene matches. CDR3 nucleotides: TGTGCCAGCAGCCACGCCTCGGGACTAGGCCCTCCAGAGACCCAGTACTTC. Its translation: CASSHASGLGPPETQYF.

This chain connects TRBV18 to TRBJ1-1, with 9 positions matching TRBD1. CDR1 is KGHSH and CDR2 is LQKENI in the germline V gene. V lost 8 bases, J lost 6 bases, and 10 bases stayed unmatched. The CDR3 length is 14 residues. The CDR3 sequence is CASRRQGDGAEAFF. DNA of the CDR3: TGTGCCAGCAGAAGACAGGGGGATGGCGCTGAAGCTTTCTTT. Supplemented by reference TRBV18 and TRBJ1-1, the full variable domain reads NAGVMQNPRHLVRRRGQEARLRCSPMKGHSHVYWYRQLPEEGLKFMVYLQKENIIDESGMPKERFSAEFPKEGPSILRIQQVVRGDSAAYFCASRRQGDGAEAFFGQGTRLTVV.

This chain uses TRBV29-1 with TRBJ1-1, with TRBD1 as a possible D gene (6 bases). Per the germline V gene, CDR1 is SQVTM and CDR2 is ANQGSEA. The CDR3 is 14 amino acids. Trimming shortened V by 5 bases and J by 0 bases, and 13 bases separated the two germline ends. CDR3 coding DNA: TGCAGCGTTAAACGAACAGGGCTGAACACTGAAGCTTTCTTT. Amino acids: CSVKRTGLNTEAFF.

The J gene is TRBJ2-1, the V gene TRBV11-2; 8 nucleotides match TRBD2. The CDR3 has 14 residues. V shed 1 base, J shed 6 bases, and the junction held 2 bases outside the gene matches. CDR1 is SGHAT, CDR2 FQNNGV, per germline. The DNA of the CDR3 is TGTGCCAGCAGCTTAGGGCTAGCGGGCAATGAGCAGTTCTTC. It yields the protein CASSLGLAGNEQFF.

This chain connects TRBV18 to TRBJ2-1, with D unclear. V was shortened by 2 bases and J by 5 bases, with 7 bases between the two germline ends. The CDR3 sequence is 13 residues long. Germline V gene lookup returns CDR1 KGHSH and CDR2 LQKENI. The CDR3 sequence is CASSPSIDNEQFF. The CDR3 coding sequence is TGTGCCAGCTCACCAAGTATAGACAATGAGCAGTTCTTC. Supplemented by reference TRBV18 and TRBJ2-1, the full variable domain reads NAGVMQNPRHLVRRRGQEARLRCSPMKGHSHVYWYRQLPEEGLKFMVYLQKENIIDESGMPKERFSAEFPKEGPSILRIQQVVRGDSAAYFCASSPSIDNEQFFGPGTRLTVL.

V is TRBV18 and J is TRBJ1-3; tentatively, D is TRBD1 (5 bases). CDR1 KGHSH and CDR2 LQKENI come from the germline V gene. The length of the CDR3 is 14 residues. V was shortened by 1 base and J by 4 bases, with 8 bases between the two germline ends. As DNA, the CDR3 is TGTGCCAGCTCACCACAAGGGGCCGGAAACACCATATATTTT. This translates into CASSPQGAGNTIYF.

This chain links TRBV6-5 with TRBJ1-4, with a weak D call TRBD1 (6 bases). Germline-derived CDR1 and CDR2 are MNHEY and SVGAGI. The V gene lost 0 bases and the J gene lost 8 bases, with 7 bases spanning the gap. The CDR3 runs 13 residues. CDR3 loop: CASSYSRGEKLFF. CDR3 bases: TGTGCCAGCAGTTACTCAAGGGGGGAAAAACTGTTTTTT.

This rearrangement joins TRBV5-1 to TRBJ1-3, with D possibly being TRBD1 (6 bases). Trimming left V 3 bases short and J 0 bases short, with 16 bases between. This CDR3 contains 17 residues. Germline loops: CDR1 SGHRS, CDR2 YFSETQ. The CDR3: CASSWGDTKSSGNTIYF. DNA for the CDR3: TGCGCCAGCAGCTGGGGGGACACTAAGAGCTCTGGAAACACCATATATTTT.

V and J are TRBV6-1 and TRBJ1-1; TRBD1 aligns across 7 bases. Germline assignment: CDR1 MNHNS and CDR2 SASEGT. J was trimmed by 10 bases and V by 1 base; bases with no gene match: 15. The CDR3 loop spans 16 amino acids. CDR3 coding DNA: TGTGCCAGCAGTGAAGGGAGGACAGGTAATAAGAGAAGAGCTTTCTTT. This encodes CASSEGRTGNKRRAFF.

The rearrangement uses TRBV7-2 and TRBJ2-1; 10 positions agree with TRBD2. Germline CDR1 SGHTA, CDR2 FQGNSA. The CDR3 extends over 14 amino acids. Losses at the gene ends were 1 base for V and 8 bases for J; bases not matched to a gene: 2. CDR3 amino acids: CASSLVLAGDEQFF. The CDR3 DNA is TGTGCCAGCAGCTTAGTGCTAGCGGGGGATGAGCAGTTCTTC.

The genes are TRBV7-9 and TRBJ2-7, with 7 bases that match TRBD2. V dropped 2 bases and J dropped 0; count of bases not matched to a gene: 7. This CDR3 has 16 amino acids. Germline V gene sequence: CDR1 SEHNR, CDR2 FQNEAQ (reference sequence). The CDR3 spells CASSLIGGGTSYEQYF. The CDR3 DNA reads TGTGCCAGCAGCTTAATTGGCGGGGGAACCTCCTACGAGCAGTACTTC.

The chain is built from TRBV5-5 and TRBJ1-1, with TRBD1 as a possible D gene (6 bases). Trimming took off 3 bases at V and 3 bases at J, with 9 bases between the two ends. The V gene's germline CDR1 is SGHKS and CDR2 YYEKEE (reference sequence). The CDR3 runs 13 residues. CDR3 bases: TGTGCCAGCAGCTCAGGGGCCCACACTGAAGCTTTCTTT. Translation gives CASSSGAHTEAFF.

This clone came up a few times. The chain combines TRBV2 with TRBJ2-5, with D uncertain. V lost 5 bases and J lost 0, with 10 bases in between. The CDR3 sequence is 14 residues long. Germline assignment: CDR1 SNHLY and CDR2 FYNNEI. The DNA of the CDR3 is TGTGCCAGCAGTTGGACCCAAAACCAAGAGACCCAGTACTTC. Translated, it gives CASSWTQNQETQYF.

The count of this clone is one. The rearrangement uses TRBV18 and TRBJ1-4; D gene ambiguous. Germline values: CDR1 KGHSH, CDR2 LQKENI. V was pared by 2 bases and J by 4 bases, with 14 bases between. This CDR3 is built from 16 residues. The CDR3 region has the DNA TGTGCCAGCTCACCATCGGCGCCAGGCGTTAATGAAAAACTGTTTTTT. It encodes CASSPSAPGVNEKLFF.

The chain is built from TRBV3-1 (or the pseudogene TRBV3-2) and TRBJ1-1; D is uncertain. Trimming took off 1 base at V and 7 bases at J, with 7 bases between the two ends. The length of the CDR3 is 12 residues. From germline, CDR1 is LGHDT and CDR2 YNNKEL (reference sequence). The CDR3 here is CASSQGRYEAFF. The CDR3 DNA is TGTGCCAGCAGCCAAGGCAGGTATGAAGCTTTCTTT.

This chain uses TRBV7-3 with TRBJ2-1; D ambiguous. Trimming took 1 base from V and 0 from J, leaving 7 bases between them. Per the germline V gene, CDR1 is SGHTA and CDR2 is FQGTGA. This CDR3 is built from 15 residues. The CDR3 loop reads CASSLSGASYNEQFF. The CDR3 DNA reads as TGTGCCAGCAGCTTAAGCGGAGCCTCCTACAATGAGCAGTTCTTC.

The J gene is TRBJ2-3, the V gene TRBV5-1; D might be TRBD1 (6 bases). The V end was cut by 2 bases, the J end by 2 bases, with 12 bases between. This CDR3 is 15 amino acids long. Germline V gene data show CDR1 as SGHRS and CDR2 as YFSETQ. This CDR3 is CASSFDPGVTDTQYF. CDR3 bases: TGCGCCAGCAGCTTCGACCCAGGGGTCACAGATACGCAGTATTTT.

The chain uses TRBV5-4 and TRBJ2-7; TRBD2 matches at 7 bases. Looked up from germline, CDR1 is SGHNT and CDR2 is YYREEE (reference sequence). V lost 4 bases to trimming and J lost 2 bases; unmatched junction nucleotides: 6. This CDR3 is 14 amino acids long. CDR3 bases: TGTGCCAGCAGCGCCCAGCGGGGTCCCTACGAGCAGTACTTC. This gives the protein CASSAQRGPYEQYF.